This T cell receptor (beta chain) was documented in a study of CD8 T cells in ankylosing spondylitis. Study findings and constraints: Within matched ankylosing spondylitis synovial fluid, disease-linked clones were reportedly significantly enriched. A TCR beta motif of seven or eight highly homologous variants appeared characteristic of ankylosing spondylitis blood.

Comments on this clonotype: What it binds is not known.

Making the TCR beta libraries involved quantitative 5'-RACE with molecular barcodes. TCRdb analysed the 5' RACE reads with MiXCR anew, one entry per CDR3 protein. The sample contains around 130,000 distinct CDR3 sequences, roughly 15% of which appear only once. Germline V lookup: CDR1 SNHLY, CDR2 FYNNEI. This CDR3 has 12 amino acids. The genes are TRBV2 and TRBJ2-7; no clear D. Sequenced: blood, either unsorted or a sorted T cell fraction (not recorded which). The clonotype comes from a male donor with ankylosing spondylitis. This chain's CDR3 is CAAGESSYEQYF. Here the CDR3 DNA reads TGTGCGGCCGGCGAGAGCTCCTACGAGCAGTACTTC.